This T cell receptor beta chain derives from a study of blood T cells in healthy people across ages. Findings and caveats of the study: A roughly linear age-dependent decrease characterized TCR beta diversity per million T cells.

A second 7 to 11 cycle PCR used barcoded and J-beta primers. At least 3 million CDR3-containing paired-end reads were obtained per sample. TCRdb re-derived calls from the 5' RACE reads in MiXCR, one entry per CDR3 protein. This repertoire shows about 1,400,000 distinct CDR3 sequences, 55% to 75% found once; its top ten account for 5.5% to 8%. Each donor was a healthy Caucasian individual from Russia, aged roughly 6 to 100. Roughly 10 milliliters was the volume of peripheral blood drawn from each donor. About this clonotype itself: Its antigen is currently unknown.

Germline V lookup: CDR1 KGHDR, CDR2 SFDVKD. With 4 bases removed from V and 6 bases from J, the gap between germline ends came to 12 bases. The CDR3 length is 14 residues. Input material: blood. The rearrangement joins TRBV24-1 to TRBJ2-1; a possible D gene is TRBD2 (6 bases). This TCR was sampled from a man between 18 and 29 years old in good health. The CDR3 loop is CATSDTLSGNEQFF. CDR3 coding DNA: TGTGCCACCAGTGACACGCTTAGCGGCAATGAGCAGTTCTTC.